This T cell receptor beta chain was sequenced for a study of cytomegalovirus exposure and HLA in healthy donors. Of note for this clone: Other DNA sequences in the sample encode the same CDR3.

Use of 60 Vbeta and 13 Jbeta primers characterized the PCR. This table comes from immunoSEQ multiplex PCR, and its TCRdb copy is limited to in-frame clones, with some not included. Of under 200,000 clones listed, approximately 80% are singletons. The CDR3 is made up of 18 amino acids. With 0 bases clipped from V and 5 bases from J, the junction kept 7 bases outside the gene matches. The germline V gene encodes CDR1 SGHNT and CDR2 YYREEE (reference sequence). Sequencing was carried out using PBMCs. The V and J genes are TRBV5-4 and TRBJ2-2, with TRBD2 matching over 13 bases. This clonotype was sampled from a man aged 40-50 years in good health and CMV-seropositive. CDR3 sequence: CASSLARTSGGQTGELFF. CDR3 in DNA: TGTGCCAGCAGCTTGGCACGGACTAGCGGGGGTCAGACCGGGGAGCTGTTTTTT.